This entry concerns a single T cell receptor beta chain. Germline lookup yields CDR1 SEHNR and CDR2 FQNEAQ (reference sequence). Trimming shortened V by 2 bases and J by 5 bases, and 15 bases separated the two germline ends. The CDR3 totals 15 residues. These data come from a study of blood T cell repertoires in COVID-19. Turning to the study itself: Both acute and convalescent COVID-19 samples were obtained from the United States, Italy and Spain.

Sequencing was performed with immunoSEQ multiplex PCR; in TCRdb, only in-frame clones are kept and a portion is missing. Among around 90,000 clones listed, 85% were seen once. The specimen was peripheral blood. The TCR was taken from a woman aged 70-85 years with active or convalescent COVID-19. The V gene is TRBV7-9, the J gene TRBJ2-5, with a tentative D call TRBD1 (5 bases). The DNA of the CDR3 is TGTGCCAGCAGCTTATCCTCACAGGCCAGGGAGACCCAGTACTTC. The encoded protein is CASSLSSQARETQYF. Drawing the rest from reference TRBV7-9 and TRBJ2-5, the complete variable domain is DTGVSQNPRHKITKRGQNVTFRCDPISEHNRLYWYRQTLGQGPEFLTYFQNEAQLEKSRLLSDRFSAERPKGSFSTLEIQRTEQGDSAMYLCASSLSSQARETQYFGPGTRLLVL.